The sequence of this T cell receptor (beta chain) was determined in a study of Graves' ophthalmopathy and Graves' hyperthyroidism. Germline V gene data show CDR1 as MDHEN and CDR2 as SYDVKM. V dropped 3 bases and J dropped 2 bases, with 13 bases sitting between them. The CDR3 loop spans 15 amino acids. The study amplified TCR beta CDR3 regions using RNA transcripts. A first-round RT-PCR used HTBI primers, followed by a second-round multiplex PCR. Via MiXCR, TCRdb re-called the multiplex PCR reads, giving one row per CDR3 protein. The table lists roughly 300,000 distinct CDR3 sequences, 17% of them singletons. The sample holds a few counts of this clonotype.

The receptor was isolated from an adult man with Graves' ophthalmopathy. The chain is built from TRBV28 and TRBJ2-5; weak D call: TRBD2 (6 bases). Sequences were obtained from peripheral blood. The CDR3 loop is CASSFVAGSQETQYF. CDR3 coding DNA: TGTGCCAGCAGTTTCGTGGCGGGGTCTCAAGAGACCCAGTACTTC.